A single sample gave rise to the 7 T cell receptor beta chains below, sequenced in a study of shared clonotypes between healthy human individuals. This table comes from immunoSEQ multiplex PCR, and its TCRdb copy is limited to in-frame clones, with some not included. The table includes about 2 million clones, roughly 94% detected once. The sample comprised naive CD4+ T cells sorted from blood. Subset given: CD45RA+ positively selected. The source of these receptors is a man between 18 and 29 years old in good health.

This rearrangement joins TRBV7-2 to TRBJ2-5, with TRBD2 identical over 16 bases. Germline loops: CDR1 SGHTA, CDR2 FQGNSA. The CDR3 totals 17 residues. Trimming at V came to 5 bases and at J to 4 bases, leaving 7 bases not matched to a gene. CDR3 bases: TGTGCCAGCAGCCCGGGACTAGCGGGAGGGCCGGTAGAGACCCAGTACTTC. Protein: CASSPGLAGGPVETQYF.

The chain recombines TRBV6-5 with TRBJ1-3; D perhaps matches TRBD1 (5 bases). CDR3 length equals 15 residues. Germline lookup yields CDR1 MNHEY and CDR2 SVGAGI. The V gene lost 2 bases and the J gene lost 0 bases, with 8 bases spanning the gap. This CDR3 reads CASSYGGASGNTIYF. The CDR3, as DNA: TGTGCCAGCAGTTACGGGGGAGCCTCTGGAAACACCATATATTTT.

The rearrangement uses TRBV9 and TRBJ2-7, with 9 bases aligning to TRBD2. Per the germline V gene, CDR1 is SGDLS and CDR2 is YYNGEE. The V segment lost 4 bases and the J segment 0 bases; nucleotides outside the gene matches: 5. The CDR3 covers 15 residues. The CDR3: CASSPSGGFSYEQYF. The CDR3, as DNA: TGTGCCAGCAGCCCCAGCGGGGGGTTCTCCTACGAGCAGTACTTC.

The V gene is TRBV6-1, the J gene TRBJ1-5; D gene unclear. The CDR3 runs 13 residues. Deletions cut 5 bases from V and 10 bases from J, with 15 bases between. Germline V gives CDR1 MNHNS, CDR2 SASEGT. This CDR3 is CASSPFSTYPQHF. As DNA, the CDR3 is TGTGCCAGCAGTCCCTTTTCAACTTACCCCCAGCATTTT.

In its sample, this clone was seen once. A read error is possible here, since a much larger clone lies one base away. This rearrangement joins TRBV11-3 to TRBJ1-1, with unresolved D. V was shortened by 2 bases and J by 0 bases, with 4 bases between the two germline ends. The CDR3 extends over 13 amino acids. Germline V gene sequence: CDR1 SGHNT, CDR2 YENEEA. The CDR3 bases are TGTGCCAGCAGCTTACTCATGAACACTGAAGCTTTCTTT. Protein sequence: CASSLLMNTEAFF.

The chain combines TRBV6-1 with TRBJ2-2; D might be TRBD2 (5 bases). CDR1 and CDR2 (germline): MNHNS, SASEGT. The CDR3 extends over 16 amino acids. With 2 bases removed from V and 4 bases from J, the gap between germline ends came to 14 bases. The CDR3 DNA sequence: TGTGCCAGCAGTGAAAAACTGGCGAGGGTCACCGGGGAGCTGTTTTTT. Translating gives CASSEKLARVTGELFF.

Notes on this clone: The identical CDR3 is also encoded by other nucleotide sequences in the sample. The chain joins TRBV18 to TRBJ2-7, with D maybe TRBD2 (5 bases). Germline V lookup: CDR1 KGHSH, CDR2 LQKENI. V dropped 6 bases and J dropped 1 base, with 16 bases sitting between them. The CDR3 spans 15 residues. CDR3 bases: TGTGCCAGCTCCCCTACAAGGACGGGATCCTACGAGCAGTACTTC. This codes for CASSPTRTGSYEQYF.